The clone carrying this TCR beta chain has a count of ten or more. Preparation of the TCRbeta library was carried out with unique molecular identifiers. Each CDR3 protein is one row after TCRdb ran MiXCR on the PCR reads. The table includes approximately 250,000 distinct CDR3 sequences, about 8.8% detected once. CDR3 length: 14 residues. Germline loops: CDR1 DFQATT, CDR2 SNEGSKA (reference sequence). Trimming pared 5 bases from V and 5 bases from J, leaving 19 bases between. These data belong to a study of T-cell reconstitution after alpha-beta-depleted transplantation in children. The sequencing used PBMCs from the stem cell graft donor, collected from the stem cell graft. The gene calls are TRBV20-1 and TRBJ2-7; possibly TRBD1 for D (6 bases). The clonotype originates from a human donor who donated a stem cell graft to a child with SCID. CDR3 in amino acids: CSAVTGTHFNEQYF. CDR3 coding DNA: TGCAGTGCTGTCACCGGGACACACTTTAACGAGCAGTACTTC.